These T cell receptor beta chains were read from a single sample in a study of response to subunit inactivated influenza vaccine. A single record per CDR3 protein comes from TCRdb applying MiXCR to the RT-PCR reads. Of roughly 760,000 distinct CDR3 sequences listed, around 20% were seen once; the top ten hold about 10%. The sample in question was PBMCs from blood, obtained about 5 days after vaccination. The receptors here all came from a man aged 45-60 years who received an inactivated influenza vaccine. CDR3s include the opening cysteine and the closing phenylalanine or tryptophan. The order of the fields is clone size, D gene, J gene, CDR3 length, V gene, CDR3 protein, CDR3 DNA. A D gene is named only where the DNA matches it firmly. For some rows the clone size is stated as once, few or many, or as a class when expanded; others skip it.

>-|-|TRBJ1-2|10|TRBV20-1
CSARQMGYTF
TGCAGTGCTAGACAAATGGGTTACACCTTC
>few|-|TRBJ2-1|12|TRBV29-1
CSGGEAYNEQFF
TGCAGCGGTGGGGAGGCGTACAATGAGCAGTTCTTC
>-|-|TRBJ2-1|12|TRBV5-6
CASSPLGREQFF
TGTGCCAGCAGCCCCCTAGGACGTGAGCAGTTCTTC
>-|-|TRBJ2-3|15|TRBV6-4
CASSAVGAGTDTQYF
TGTGCCAGCAGTGCCGTTGGGGCAGGCACAGATACGCAGTATTTT
>few|-|TRBJ1-2|14|TRBV20-1
CSAGGRGANYGYTF
TGCAGTGCTGGGGGCAGGGGCGCTAACTATGGCTACACCTTC
>-|-|TRBJ2-7|15|TRBV7-2
CASSLDRRAFYEQYF
TGTGCCAGCAGCTTAGATAGAAGGGCCTTCTACGAGCAGTACTTC
>-|-|TRBJ2-3|12|TRBV6-2/TRBV6-3
CATGIGTDTQYF
TGTGCCACCGGAATTGGCACAGATACGCAGTATTTT
>many|TRBD1|TRBJ2-7|14|TRBV7-6
CASSTTGTGGEQYF
TGTGCCAGCAGCACGACCGGGACAGGAGGCGAGCAGTACTTC
>few|TRBD1|TRBJ2-1|12|TRBV20-1
CSAAGQGDEQFF
TGCAGTGCCGCGGGACAGGGGGATGAGCAGTTCTTC
>many|TRBD2|TRBJ2-7|16|TRBV4-3
CASSQDTGLAGYEQYF
TGCGCCAGCAGCCAAGATACGGGACTAGCAGGCTACGAGCAGTACTTC
>-|-|TRBJ2-1|11|TRBV20-1
CSAPWWNEQFF
TGCAGTGCTCCCTGGTGGAATGAGCAGTTCTTC
>-|TRBD2|TRBJ2-5|14|TRBV6-1
CASSGDYSIGTQYF
TGTGCCAGCAGTGGGGACTACTCAATCGGGACCCAGTACTTC
>few|TRBD2|TRBJ2-1|16|TRBV12-3/TRBV12-4
CASSWTSGPSYNEQFF
TGTGCCAGCAGTTGGACTAGCGGACCCTCCTACAATGAGCAGTTCTTC
>few|-|TRBJ2-2|15|TRBV5-1
CASSSRVINTGELFF
TGCGCCAGCAGCTCCAGGGTTATAAACACCGGGGAGCTGTTTTTT
>-|-|TRBJ2-2|14|TRBV20-1
CSAKDRSNTGELFF
TGCAGTGCTAAGGACAGATCGAACACCGGGGAGCTGTTTTTT
>few|TRBD1|TRBJ2-1|14|TRBV6-2/TRBV6-3
CASSYTRRGYEQFF
TGTGCCAGCAGTTACACACGCAGGGGGTATGAGCAGTTCTTC
>-|-|TRBJ2-3|15|TRBV7-8
CASSWASWTTDTQYF
TGTGCCAGCAGCTGGGCTAGTTGGACGACAGATACGCAGTATTTT
>few|-|TRBJ2-2|11|TRBV6-5
CASRGVLELFF
TGTGCCAGCAGAGGCGTTTTGGAGCTGTTTTTT
>few|-|TRBJ2-5|13|TRBV3-1
CASIPRGSETQYF
TGTGCCAGCATCCCTAGAGGGAGTGAGACCCAGTACTTC
>few|-|TRBJ2-1|16|TRBV14
CASSQVPQPSYNEQFF
TGTGCCAGCAGCCAAGTACCCCAGCCCTCCTACAATGAGCAGTTCTTC
>few|TRBD2|TRBJ2-7|14|TRBV7-2
CASSSGPSGYEQYF
TGTGCCAGCAGCTCTGGTCCTAGCGGCTACGAGCAGTACTTC
>-|TRBD1|TRBJ1-5|15|TRBV12-3/TRBV12-4
CASSWAGQGNQPQHF
TGTGCCAGCAGTTGGGCGGGACAGGGTAATCAGCCCCAGCATTTT
>once|-|TRBJ2-5|15|TRBV28
CASGRISDNQETQYF
TGTGCCAGCGGCCGAATATCGGACAACCAAGAGACCCAGTACTTC
>few|-|TRBJ2-7|14|TRBV20-1
CSATKVPGPGEQYF
TGCAGTGCCACTAAAGTCCCGGGACCAGGGGAGCAGTACTTC
>few|TRBD2|TRBJ2-7|15|TRBV6-5
CASSYRLAGAYEQYF
TGTGCCAGCAGTTACCGACTAGCGGGAGCTTACGAGCAGTACTTC
>-|TRBD2|TRBJ2-5|15|TRBV4-3
CASSQFFGGGETQYF
TGCGCCAGCAGCCAATTCTTTGGCGGGGGGGAGACCCAGTACTTC
>few|-|TRBJ2-3|15|TRBV4-3
CASSQDQLGADTQYF
TGCGCCAGCAGCCAAGATCAGCTCGGGGCAGATACGCAGTATTTT
>-|-|TRBJ2-5|11|TRBV2
CASSASETQYF
TGTGCCAGCAGTGCTTCAGAGACCCAGTACTTC
>-|TRBD2|TRBJ2-1|15|TRBV4-3
CASSPSLREKEEQFF
TGCGCCAGCAGCCCATCTTTGCGGGAGAAGGAGGAGCAGTTCTTC
>-|-|TRBJ2-1|13|TRBV6-2/TRBV6-3
CASSYRSYNEQFF
TGTGCCAGCAGTTATAGGTCCTACAATGAGCAGTTCTTC
>once|-|TRBJ2-7|15|TRBV7-9
CASSLAGTRSYEQYF
TGTGCCAGCAGCTTAGCCGGGACACGTTCCTACGAGCAGTACTTC
>few|-|TRBJ1-6|16|TRBV10-3
CAINSRDGEPNSPLHF
TGTGCCATCAATAGTCGGGACGGGGAACCTAATTCACCCCTCCACTTT
>few|TRBD1|TRBJ2-1|16|TRBV4-3
CASSQDHRGPYNEQFF
TGCGCCAGCAGCCAAGATCACAGGGGTCCCTACAATGAGCAGTTCTTC
>-|TRBD2|TRBJ2-3|16|TRBV28
CASSFPGLAATDTQYF
TGTGCCAGCAGTTTCCCGGGACTAGCGGCCACAGATACGCAGTATTTT
>-|-|TRBJ2-7|13|TRBV7-8
CTSSTTLSYEQYF
TGTACCAGCAGCACCACCCTCTCCTACGAGCAGTACTTC
>-|TRBD1|TRBJ2-7|12|TRBV4-1
CATRGGGYEQYF
TGCGCCACCAGAGGGGGCGGCTACGAGCAGTACTTC
>few|-|TRBJ2-1|14|TRBV7-2
CASSLLGGTNEQFF
TGTGCCAGCAGCTTATTGGGGGGGACAAATGAGCAGTTCTTC
>once|-|TRBJ2-3|14|TRBV30
CAWSVRSGSDTQYF
TGTGCCTGGAGTGTACGGAGCGGTTCTGATACGCAGTATTTT
>few|-|TRBJ2-5|15|TRBV28
CASSVAGARLETQYF
TGTGCCAGCAGCGTGGCTGGGGCGCGATTGGAGACCCAGTACTTC
>many|-|TRBJ2-5|12|TRBV10-2
CASSVSGETQYF
TGCGCCAGTTCGGTCAGCGGGGAGACCCAGTACTTC
>-|-|TRBJ1-2|12|TRBV6-2/TRBV6-3
CASSPTVGGYTF
TGTGCCAGCAGTCCGACAGTAGGCGGCTACACCTTC